A single sample gave rise to the 20 T cell receptor beta chains below, sequenced in a study of cytotoxic CD8 clonotypes in ibrutinib-treated CLL. Here immunoSEQ multiplex PCR was the method, and the copy in TCRdb shows in-frame clones only, minus some. The sample includes some 200,000 clones, over 55% of them seen just once. The sequencing here drew on PBMCs, taken after 24 months of ibrutinib treatment. The receptors were gathered from a human donor with chronic lymphocytic leukemia.

This clone showed up just a few times. This CDR3 is CASSTSGHNEQFF. DNA of the CDR3: TGTGCCAGTTCGACTAGCGGTCACAATGAGCAGTTCTTC. V is TRBV28 and J is TRBJ2-1, with 9 bases lining up with TRBD2. The CDR3 consists of 13 residues. V was clipped by 9 bases and J by 5 bases; unmatched bases: 5. CDR1 is MDHEN and CDR2 is SYDVKM in the germline V gene. The variable domain in full, with the rest retrieved from reference TRBV28 and TRBJ2-1, is DVKVTQSSRYLVKRTGEKVFLECVQDMDHENMFWYRQDPGLGLRLIYFSYDVKMKEKGDIPEGYSVSREKKERFSLILESASTNQTSMYLCASSTSGHNEQFFGPGTRLTVL.

A few counts support this clone. The chain couples TRBV27 to TRBJ1-1; D not certain. This CDR3 contains 14 residues. CDR1 is MNHEY, CDR2 SMNVEV, per germline (reference sequence). Trimming removed 0 bases from V and 4 bases from J, with 9 bases in between. The CDR3 region has the DNA TGTGCCAGCAGTTTATCCGGAGTAGTCACTGAAGCTTTCTTT. Protein: CASSLSGVVTEAFF.

This clone was found once. V and J are TRBV4-1 and TRBJ2-2, with 12 bases that match TRBD2. CDR3 length: 21 amino acids. CDR1 is MGHRA and CDR2 is YSYEKL in the germline V gene. J lost 0 bases, V lost 2 bases, and 13 bases had no gene match. The CDR3 DNA sequence: TGCGCCAGCAGCCAACCTAGCGGGAGGGCCTTGCGAAAGTCGAACACCGGGGAGCTGTTTTTT. Protein: CASSQPSGRALRKSNTGELFF.

To note about this clone: Other nucleotide sequences from this sample produce the same CDR3. The CDR3 region has the DNA TGTGCCAGCAGCGTAGCGACTAGCAGCTACAATGAGCAGTTCTTC. It specifies CASSVATSSYNEQFF. The chain uses TRBV9 and TRBJ2-1; TRBD2 aligns across 7 bases. V lost 0 bases to trimming and J lost 3 bases; unmatched junction nucleotides: 3. Germline loops: CDR1 SGDLS, CDR2 YYNGEE. CDR3 size: 15 residues.

V gene TRBV19 combines with J gene TRBJ1-2, with D maybe TRBD1 (6 bases). V gave up 5 bases and J gave up 3 bases, with 13 bases separating them. This CDR3 is built from 14 residues. Germline values: CDR1 LNHDA, CDR2 SQIVND (reference sequence). CDR3 region: CASSPDDRYYGYTF. The CDR3 DNA sequence: TGTGCCAGTAGTCCCGATGACAGGTACTATGGCTACACCTTC.

This clone occurred a few times. The rearrangement joins TRBV18 to TRBJ2-7, with TRBD1 matching over 9 bases. The CDR3 contains 16 residues. Unmatched junction bases numbered 5, after V lost 2 bases and J lost 0 bases. Germline loops: CDR1 KGHSH, CDR2 LQKENI. The CDR3 DNA reads TGTGCCAGCTCACCAGCGAACAGGGGGCCCTCCTACGAGCAGTACTTC. This translates into CASSPANRGPSYEQYF.

This rearrangement joins TRBV4-2 to TRBJ2-7; unclear D gene. The CDR3 covers 14 residues. V lost 3 bases to trimming and J lost 2 bases, with 11 bases between them. CDR1 is LGHNA and CDR2 is YNFKEQ in the germline V gene. For the CDR3, the DNA is TGTGCCAGCAGCCACACTGACCAGACCTACGAGCAGTACTTC. Residues: CASSHTDQTYEQYF.

This sequence joins TRBV10-3 and TRBJ1-1; 8 bases are a match to TRBD1. V lost 0 bases and J lost 8; bases outside the gene matches: 14. The length of the CDR3 is 17 residues. Germline values: CDR1 ENHRY, CDR2 SYGVKD. The CDR3 loop reads CAISESWAGGIGIEAFF. CDR3 DNA: TGTGCCATCAGTGAGTCTTGGGCAGGGGGCATCGGAATAGAAGCTTTCTTT.

The J gene is TRBJ2-1, the V gene TRBV4-2, with 9 bases matching TRBD2. CDR3 length: 16 residues. V shed 0 bases, J shed 5 bases, and the junction held 5 bases outside the gene matches. Per the germline V gene, CDR1 is LGHNA and CDR2 is YNFKEQ. CDR3 protein: CASSQDPAGGNNEQFF. In DNA, the CDR3 is TGTGCCAGCAGCCAAGATCCAGCGGGAGGTAACAATGAGCAGTTCTTC.

A few counts support this clone. The rearrangement uses TRBV30 and TRBJ2-3, with 8 bases identical to TRBD1. The CDR3 spans 15 residues. Germline V lookup: CDR1 GTSNPN, CDR2 SVGIG (reference sequence). After removal of 6 bases from V and 1 base from J, the junction contained 9 bases not matched to a gene. CDR3 bases: TGTGCCTGCCCGTTTGGGACAGGAGGCACAGATACGCAGTATTTT. It encodes CACPFGTGGTDTQYF.

J is TRBJ1-5 and V is TRBV7-2; D is ambiguous. Germline V lookup: CDR1 SGHTA, CDR2 FQGNSA. The CDR3 totals 15 residues. The ends were cut back, 0 bases at V and 0 bases at J, with 6 bases in the middle. The CDR3 loop is CASSLALSSNQPQHF. CDR3 in DNA: TGTGCCAGCAGCTTAGCCCTCAGTAGCAATCAGCCCCAGCATTTT.

The rearrangement joins TRBV19 to TRBJ2-5; possibly TRBD2 for D (5 bases). CDR1 is LNHDA, CDR2 SQIVND, per germline (reference sequence). Trimming stripped 4 bases from V and 5 bases from J, with 11 bases between. CDR3 length equals 13 residues. The CDR3 spells CASSRELRETQYF. CDR3 nucleotides: TGTGCCAGTAGTAGGGAGCTAAGGGAGACCCAGTACTTC. Full variable domain (missing parts from reference TRBV19 and TRBJ2-5): DGGITQSPKYLFRKEGQNVTLSCEQNLNHDAMYWYRQDPGQGLRLIYYSQIVNDFQKGDIAEGYSVSREKKESFPLTVTSAQKNPTAFYLCASSRELRETQYFGPGTRLLVL.

The CDR3: CASSIGLAGVEQFF. The CDR3 bases are TGTGCCAGCAGTATCGGACTAGCGGGAGTTGAGCAGTTCTTC. V gene TRBV27 combines with J gene TRBJ2-1; 13 bases are shared with TRBD2. The J segment lost 9 bases and the V segment lost 5 bases, leaving 4 bases of the junction unmatched. The CDR3 consists of 14 residues. Germline assignment: CDR1 MNHEY and CDR2 SMNVEV (reference sequence).

This clone was picked up a small number of times. This chain uses TRBV7-2 with TRBJ1-1, with unresolved D. Trimming removed 5 bases at V and 4 bases at J, with 14 bases between. Germline V gene sequence: CDR1 SGHTA, CDR2 FQGNSA. The CDR3 extends over 14 amino acids. The DNA for the CDR3 is TGTGCCAGCAGCCTAGATTGGGGATCCACTGAAGCTTTCTTT. Its protein is CASSLDWGSTEAFF.

The gene calls are TRBV9 and TRBJ2-1; 11 bases are a match to TRBD2. The CDR3 length is 17 residues. V shed 2 bases, J shed 4 bases, and the junction held 8 bases outside the gene matches. Germline loops: CDR1 SGDLS, CDR2 YYNGEE. CDR3 nucleotide sequence: TGTGCCAGCAGCGTTCGACTAGCGGGGCAGAGGTACAATGAGCAGTTCTTC. Encoded protein: CASSVRLAGQRYNEQFF.

This CDR3 reads CASSQDYRGSYNEQFF. The CDR3 bases are TGCGCCAGCAGCCAAGATTATAGAGGGTCCTACAATGAGCAGTTCTTC. The V call is TRBV4-3, the J call TRBJ2-1; D might be TRBD2 (5 bases). V lost 0 bases, J lost 1 base, and 10 bases lay in between. The CDR3 totals 16 residues. CDR1 and CDR2 from the germline V gene are LGHNA and YSLEER.

The chain recombines TRBV6-1 with TRBJ2-5; the D is unclear. This CDR3 region has 13 residues. V gave up 4 bases and J gave up 1 base, with 7 bases separating them. Germline assignment: CDR1 MNHNS and CDR2 SASEGT. CDR3 region: CASSGSPQETQYF. The CDR3 DNA reads as TGTGCCAGCAGTGGATCCCCCCAAGAGACCCAGTACTTC.

This chain links TRBV29-1 with TRBJ2-5; D is uncertain. V lost 3 bases and J lost 6, with 8 bases in between. CDR3 size: 11 residues. The germline CDR1 and CDR2 sequences are SQVTM and ANQGSEA. The chain's CDR3 is CSVDGIKTQYF. DNA for the CDR3: TGCAGCGTTGATGGGATAAAGACCCAGTACTTC.

V usage is TRBV21-1 and J usage is TRBJ2-1. TRBV21-1 is a pseudogene segment. The CDR3 length is 15 residues. CDR3 in amino acids: CASSKGDLAWNEQFF. Written as DNA, the CDR3 is TGTGCCAGCAGCAAAGGGGACCTCGCTTGGAATGAGCAGTTCTTC.

This sequence joins TRBV6-1 and TRBJ1-2, with no clear D. This CDR3 is 15 amino acids long. The germline gives CDR1 MNHNS, CDR2 SASEGT. The V and J ends lost 6 bases and 7 bases respectively, with 21 bases between them. CDR3 amino acids: CASREYPGMVGGYTF. The CDR3, as DNA: TGTGCCAGCAGGGAATATCCAGGAATGGTTGGTGGCTACACCTTC.